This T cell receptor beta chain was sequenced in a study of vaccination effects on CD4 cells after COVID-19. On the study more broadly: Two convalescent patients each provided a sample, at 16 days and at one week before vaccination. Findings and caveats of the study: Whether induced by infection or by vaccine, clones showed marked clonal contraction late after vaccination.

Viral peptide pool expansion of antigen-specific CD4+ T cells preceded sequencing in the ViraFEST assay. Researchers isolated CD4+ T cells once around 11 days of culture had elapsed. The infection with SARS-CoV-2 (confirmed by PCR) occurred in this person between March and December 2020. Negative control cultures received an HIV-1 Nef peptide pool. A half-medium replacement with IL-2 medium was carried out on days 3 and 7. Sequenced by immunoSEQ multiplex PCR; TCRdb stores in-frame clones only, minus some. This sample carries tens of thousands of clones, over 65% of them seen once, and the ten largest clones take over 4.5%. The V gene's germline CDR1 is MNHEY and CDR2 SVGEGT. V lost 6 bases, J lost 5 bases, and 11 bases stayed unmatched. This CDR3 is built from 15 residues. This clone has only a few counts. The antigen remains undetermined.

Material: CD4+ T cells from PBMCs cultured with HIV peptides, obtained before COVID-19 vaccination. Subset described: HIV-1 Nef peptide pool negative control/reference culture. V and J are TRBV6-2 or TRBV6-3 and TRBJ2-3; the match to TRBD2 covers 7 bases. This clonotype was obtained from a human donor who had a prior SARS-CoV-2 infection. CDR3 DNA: TGTGCCAGCAGGCCTGGACTAGGGCGGGAAGATACGCAGTATTTT. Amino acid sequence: CASRPGLGREDTQYF.